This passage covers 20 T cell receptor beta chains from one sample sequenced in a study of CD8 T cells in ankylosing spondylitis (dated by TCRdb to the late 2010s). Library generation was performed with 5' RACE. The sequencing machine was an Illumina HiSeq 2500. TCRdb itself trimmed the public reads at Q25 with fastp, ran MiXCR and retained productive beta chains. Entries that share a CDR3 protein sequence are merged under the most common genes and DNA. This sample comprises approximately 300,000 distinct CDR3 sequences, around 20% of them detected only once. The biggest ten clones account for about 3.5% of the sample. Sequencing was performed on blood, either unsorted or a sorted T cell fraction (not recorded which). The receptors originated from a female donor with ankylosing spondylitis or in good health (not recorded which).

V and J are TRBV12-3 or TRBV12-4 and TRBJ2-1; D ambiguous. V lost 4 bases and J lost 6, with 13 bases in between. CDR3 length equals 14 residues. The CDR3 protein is CASSSPKNSNEQFF. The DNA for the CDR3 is TGTGCCAGCAGTTCCCCCAAGAATTCCAATGAGCAGTTCTTC.

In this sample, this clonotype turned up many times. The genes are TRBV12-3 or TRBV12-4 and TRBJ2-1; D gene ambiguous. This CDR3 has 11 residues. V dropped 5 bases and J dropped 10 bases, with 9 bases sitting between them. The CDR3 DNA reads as TGTGCCAGCAGTCCCATACAGGAGCAGTTCTTC. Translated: CASSPIQEQFF.

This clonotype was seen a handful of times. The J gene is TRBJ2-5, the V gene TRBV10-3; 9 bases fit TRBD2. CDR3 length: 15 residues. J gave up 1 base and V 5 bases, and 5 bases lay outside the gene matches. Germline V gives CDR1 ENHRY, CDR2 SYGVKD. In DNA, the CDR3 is TGTGCCATCAGTCCATCGACTAGCGGCCAAGAGACCCAGTACTTC. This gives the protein CAISPSTSGQETQYF.

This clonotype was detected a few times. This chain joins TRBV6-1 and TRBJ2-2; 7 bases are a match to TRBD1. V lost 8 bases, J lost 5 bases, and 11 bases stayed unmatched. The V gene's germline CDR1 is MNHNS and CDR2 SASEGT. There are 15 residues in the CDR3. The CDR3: CASGSGQTLTGELFF. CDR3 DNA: TGTGCCAGCGGCTCGGGACAGACACTTACCGGGGAGCTGTTTTTT.

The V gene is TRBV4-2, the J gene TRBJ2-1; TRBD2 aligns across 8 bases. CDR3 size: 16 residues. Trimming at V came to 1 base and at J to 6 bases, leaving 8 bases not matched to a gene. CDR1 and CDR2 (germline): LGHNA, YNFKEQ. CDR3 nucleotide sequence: TGTGCCAGCAGCCAAGTTGGATCAGCGGGAGCCAATGAGCAGTTCTTC. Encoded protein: CASSQVGSAGANEQFF.

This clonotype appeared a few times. The CDR3 nucleotides read TGTGCCAGCAGCTTAAAAGGCACCTATGGCTACACCTTC. It translates to CASSLKGTYGYTF. The rearrangement uses TRBV7-2 and TRBJ1-2; no clear D. CDR1 and CDR2 (germline): SGHTA, FQGNSA. This CDR3 region has 13 residues. V lost 2 bases and J 4 bases, leaving 8 bases between the germline ends. The variable domain in full, with the rest retrieved from reference TRBV7-2 and TRBJ1-2, is GAGVSQSPSNKVTEKGKDVELRCDPISGHTALYWYRQSLGQGLEFLIYFQGNSAPDKSGLPSDRFSAERTGGSVSTLTIQRTQQEDSAVYLCASSLKGTYGYTFGSGTRLTVV.

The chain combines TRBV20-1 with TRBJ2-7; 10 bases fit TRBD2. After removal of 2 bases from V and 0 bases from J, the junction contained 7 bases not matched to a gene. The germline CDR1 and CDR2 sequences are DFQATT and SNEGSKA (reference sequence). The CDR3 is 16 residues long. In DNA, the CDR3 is TGCAGTGCTAGATCGGTCGCTAGCGGGAGCTCCTACGAGCAGTACTTC. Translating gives CSARSVASGSSYEQYF.

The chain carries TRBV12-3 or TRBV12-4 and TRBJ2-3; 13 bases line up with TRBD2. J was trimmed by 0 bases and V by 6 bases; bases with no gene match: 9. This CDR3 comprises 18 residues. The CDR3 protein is CASRSGTSGTVSTDTQYF. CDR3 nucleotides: TGTGCCAGCAGATCCGGGACTAGCGGGACCGTTAGCACAGATACGCAGTATTTT.

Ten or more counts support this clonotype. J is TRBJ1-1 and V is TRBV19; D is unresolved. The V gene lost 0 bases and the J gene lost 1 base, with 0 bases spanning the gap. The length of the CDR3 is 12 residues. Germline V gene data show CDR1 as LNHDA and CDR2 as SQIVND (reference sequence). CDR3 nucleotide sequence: TGTGCCAGTAGTATAGAGAACACTGAAGCTTTCTTT. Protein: CASSIENTEAFF.

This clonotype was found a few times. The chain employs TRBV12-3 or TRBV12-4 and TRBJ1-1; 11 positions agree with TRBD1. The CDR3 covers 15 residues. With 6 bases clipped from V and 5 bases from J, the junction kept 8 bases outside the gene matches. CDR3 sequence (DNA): TGTGCCAGCAGCCCTGGGACAGGGGGTGGTACTGAAGCTTTCTTT. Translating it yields CASSPGTGGGTEAFF.

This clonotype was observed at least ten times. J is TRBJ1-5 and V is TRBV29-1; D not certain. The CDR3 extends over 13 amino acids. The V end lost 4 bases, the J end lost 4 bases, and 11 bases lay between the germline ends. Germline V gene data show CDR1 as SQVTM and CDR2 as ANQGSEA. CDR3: CSVGERENQPQHF. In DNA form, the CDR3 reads TGCAGCGTTGGGGAAAGGGAGAATCAGCCCCAGCATTTT.

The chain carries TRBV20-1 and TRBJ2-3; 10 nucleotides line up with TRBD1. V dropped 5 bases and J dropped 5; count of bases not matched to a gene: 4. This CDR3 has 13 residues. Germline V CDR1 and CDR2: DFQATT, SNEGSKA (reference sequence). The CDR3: CSAVGQGVDTQYF. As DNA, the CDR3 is TGCAGTGCTGTTGGACAGGGGGTAGATACGCAGTATTTT.

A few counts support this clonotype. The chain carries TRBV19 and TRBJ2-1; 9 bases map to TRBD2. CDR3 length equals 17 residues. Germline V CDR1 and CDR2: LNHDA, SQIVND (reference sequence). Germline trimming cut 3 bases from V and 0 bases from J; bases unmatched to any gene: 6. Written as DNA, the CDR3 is TGTGCCAGTAGTATTCTGACTAGCGGAAGCTCCTACAATGAGCAGTTCTTC. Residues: CASSILTSGSSYNEQFF.

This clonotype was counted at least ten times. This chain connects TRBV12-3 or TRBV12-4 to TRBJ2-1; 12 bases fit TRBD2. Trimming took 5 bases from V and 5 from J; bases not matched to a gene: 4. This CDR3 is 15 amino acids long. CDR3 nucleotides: TGTGCCAGCAGTCTAGGACTAGCGGGAAACAATGAGCAGTTCTTC. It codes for CASSLGLAGNNEQFF.

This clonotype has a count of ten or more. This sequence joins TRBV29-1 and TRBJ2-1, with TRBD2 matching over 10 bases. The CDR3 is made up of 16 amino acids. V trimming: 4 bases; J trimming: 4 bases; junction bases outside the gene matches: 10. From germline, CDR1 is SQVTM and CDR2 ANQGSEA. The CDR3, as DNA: TGCAGCGTTGTCGATAGCGGGAGGATACAATACAATGAGCAGTTCTTC. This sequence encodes CSVVDSGRIQYNEQFF.

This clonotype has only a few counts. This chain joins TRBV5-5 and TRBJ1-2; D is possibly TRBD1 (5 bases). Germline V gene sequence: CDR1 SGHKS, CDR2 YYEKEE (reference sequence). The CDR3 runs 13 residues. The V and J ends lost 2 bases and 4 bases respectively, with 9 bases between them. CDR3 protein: CASSFDSPYGYTF. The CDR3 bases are TGTGCCAGCAGCTTTGACAGCCCCTATGGCTACACCTTC.

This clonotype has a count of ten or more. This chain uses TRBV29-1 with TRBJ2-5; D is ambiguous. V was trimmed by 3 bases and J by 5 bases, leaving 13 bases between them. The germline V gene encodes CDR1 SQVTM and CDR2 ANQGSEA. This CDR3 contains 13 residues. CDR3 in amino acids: CSVDLRGAETQYF. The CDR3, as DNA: TGCAGCGTTGATTTGAGAGGTGCTGAGACCCAGTACTTC.

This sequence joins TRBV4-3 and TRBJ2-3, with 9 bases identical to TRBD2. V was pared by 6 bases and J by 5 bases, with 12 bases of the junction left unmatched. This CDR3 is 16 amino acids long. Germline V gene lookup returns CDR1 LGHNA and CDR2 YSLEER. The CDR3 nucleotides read TGCGCCAGCAGTCTATTTAGCGGGAGTATCGTAGATACGCAGTATTTT. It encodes CASSLFSGSIVDTQYF.

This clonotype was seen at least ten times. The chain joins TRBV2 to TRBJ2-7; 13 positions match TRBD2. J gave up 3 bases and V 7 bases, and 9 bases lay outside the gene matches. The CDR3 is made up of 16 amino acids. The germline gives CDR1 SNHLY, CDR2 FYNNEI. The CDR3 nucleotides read TGTGCCAGCAACCCTCTCGGACTAGCGGGAGACTACGAGCAGTACTTC. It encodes CASNPLGLAGDYEQYF.

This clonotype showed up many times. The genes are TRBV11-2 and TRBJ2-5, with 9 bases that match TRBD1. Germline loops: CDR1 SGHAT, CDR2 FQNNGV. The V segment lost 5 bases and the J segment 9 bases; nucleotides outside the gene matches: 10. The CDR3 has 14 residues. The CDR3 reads CASSPQGQGLAQYF. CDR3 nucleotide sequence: TGTGCCAGCAGCCCCCAAGGACAGGGGTTGGCCCAGTACTTC.